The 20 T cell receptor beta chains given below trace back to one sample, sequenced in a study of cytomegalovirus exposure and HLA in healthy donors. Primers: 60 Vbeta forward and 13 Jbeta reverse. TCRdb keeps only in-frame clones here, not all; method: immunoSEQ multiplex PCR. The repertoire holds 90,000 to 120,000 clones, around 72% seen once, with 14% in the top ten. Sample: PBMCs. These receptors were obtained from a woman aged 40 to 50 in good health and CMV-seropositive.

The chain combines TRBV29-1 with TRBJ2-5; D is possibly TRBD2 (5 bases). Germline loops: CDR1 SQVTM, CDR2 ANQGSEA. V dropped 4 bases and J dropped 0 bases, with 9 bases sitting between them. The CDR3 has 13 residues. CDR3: CSVASGYQETQYF. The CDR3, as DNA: TGCAGCGTTGCCAGCGGCTACCAAGAGACCCAGTACTTC.

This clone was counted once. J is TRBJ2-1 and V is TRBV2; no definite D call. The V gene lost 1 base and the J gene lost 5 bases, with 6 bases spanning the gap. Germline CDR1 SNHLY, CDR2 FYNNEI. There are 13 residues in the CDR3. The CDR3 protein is CASSEESHNEQFF. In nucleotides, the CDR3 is TGTGCCAGCAGTGAAGAGAGTCACAATGAGCAGTTCTTC.

CDR3 sequence: CASRGSNTEAFF. The CDR3 bases are TGTGCCAGCCGTGGGAGCAACACTGAAGCTTTCTTT. This chain joins TRBV27 and TRBJ1-1, with unresolved D. The CDR3 is made up of 12 amino acids. The V and J ends lost 8 bases and 2 bases respectively, with 9 bases between them. Germline values: CDR1 MNHEY, CDR2 SMNVEV (reference sequence).

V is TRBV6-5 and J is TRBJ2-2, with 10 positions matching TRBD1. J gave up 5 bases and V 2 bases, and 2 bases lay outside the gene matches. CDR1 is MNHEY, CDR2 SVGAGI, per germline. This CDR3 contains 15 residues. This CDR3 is CASSYGTGETGELFF. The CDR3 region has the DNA TGTGCCAGCAGTTACGGGACAGGGGAGACCGGGGAGCTGTTTTTT.

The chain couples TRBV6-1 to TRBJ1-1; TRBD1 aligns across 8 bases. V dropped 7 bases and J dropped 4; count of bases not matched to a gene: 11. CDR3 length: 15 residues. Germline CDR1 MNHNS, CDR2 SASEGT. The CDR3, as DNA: TGTGCCAGCATCCTTGGACAGGGAATGTTCACTGAAGCTTTCTTT. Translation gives CASILGQGMFTEAFF.

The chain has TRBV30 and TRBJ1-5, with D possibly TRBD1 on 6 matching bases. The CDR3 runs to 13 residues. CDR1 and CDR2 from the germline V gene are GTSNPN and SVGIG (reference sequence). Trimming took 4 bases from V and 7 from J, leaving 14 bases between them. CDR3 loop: CAWTEQGNQPQHF. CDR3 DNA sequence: TGTGCCTGGACCGAACAGGGAAACCAGCCCCAGCATTTT.

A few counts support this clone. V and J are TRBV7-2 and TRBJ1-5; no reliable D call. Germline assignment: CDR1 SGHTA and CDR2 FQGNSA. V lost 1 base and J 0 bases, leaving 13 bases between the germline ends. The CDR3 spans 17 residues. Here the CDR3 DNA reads TGTGCCAGCAGCTTAGAAATCAGGCCATATAGCAATCAGCCCCAGCATTTT. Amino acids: CASSLEIRPYSNQPQHF.

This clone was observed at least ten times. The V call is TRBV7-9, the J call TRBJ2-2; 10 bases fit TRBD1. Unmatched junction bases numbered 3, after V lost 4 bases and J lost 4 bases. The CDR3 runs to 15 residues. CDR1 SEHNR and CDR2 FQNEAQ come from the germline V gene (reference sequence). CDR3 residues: CASSSGQGLTGELFF. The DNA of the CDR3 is TGTGCCAGCAGCTCGGGACAGGGGCTCACCGGGGAGCTGTTTTTT.

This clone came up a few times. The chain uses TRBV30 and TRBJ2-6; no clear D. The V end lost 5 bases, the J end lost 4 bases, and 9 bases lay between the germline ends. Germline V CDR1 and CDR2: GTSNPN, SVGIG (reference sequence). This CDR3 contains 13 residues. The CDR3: CAWSRNGANVLTF. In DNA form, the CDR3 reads TGTGCCTGGTCGAGGAACGGGGCCAACGTCCTGACTTTC. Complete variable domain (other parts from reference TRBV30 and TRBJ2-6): SQTIHQWPATLVQPVGSPLSLECTVEGTSNPNLYWYRQAAGRGLQLLFYSVGIGQISSEVPQNLSASRPQDRQFILSSKKLLLSDSGFYLCAWSRNGANVLTFGAGSRLTVL.

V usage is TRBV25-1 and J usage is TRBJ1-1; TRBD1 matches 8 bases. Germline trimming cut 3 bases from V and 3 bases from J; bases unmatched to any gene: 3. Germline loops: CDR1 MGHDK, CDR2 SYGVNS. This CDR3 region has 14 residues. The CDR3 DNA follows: TGTGCCAGCAGTGAGACAGGGGCGGACACTGAAGCTTTCTTT. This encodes CASSETGADTEAFF.

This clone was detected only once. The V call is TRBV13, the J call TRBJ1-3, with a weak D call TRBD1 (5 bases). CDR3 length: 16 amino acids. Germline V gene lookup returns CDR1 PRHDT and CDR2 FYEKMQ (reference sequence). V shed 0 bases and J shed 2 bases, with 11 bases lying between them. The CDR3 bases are TGTGCCAGCAGCTTAGGCCTTGGGGGGGCTGGAAACACCATATATTTT. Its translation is CASSLGLGGAGNTIYF. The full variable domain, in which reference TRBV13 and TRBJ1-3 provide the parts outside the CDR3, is AAGVIQSPRHLIKEKRETATLKCYPIPRHDTVYWYQQGPGQDPQFLISFYEKMQSDKGSIPDRFSAQQFSDYHSELNMSSLELGDSALYFCASSLGLGGAGNTIYFGEGSWLTVV.

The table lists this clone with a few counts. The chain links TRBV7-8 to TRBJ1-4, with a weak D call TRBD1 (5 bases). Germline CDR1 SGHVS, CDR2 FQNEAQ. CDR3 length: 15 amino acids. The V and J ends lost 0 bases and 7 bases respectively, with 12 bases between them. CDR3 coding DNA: TGTGCCAGCAGCTTAGCTCAGGGATTTAGTGAAAAACTGTTTTTT. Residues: CASSLAQGFSEKLFF.

The CDR3 is CASSLGSTGAGTDTQYF. CDR3 in DNA: TGCGCCAGCAGCCTTGGTAGTACAGGGGCGGGGACAGATACGCAGTATTTT. V gene TRBV5-1 combines with J gene TRBJ2-3, with D possibly TRBD1 on 7 matching bases. The CDR3 contains 17 residues. V lost 4 bases to trimming and J lost 3 bases, with 21 bases between them. Germline CDR1 reads SGHRS; CDR2 reads YFSETQ.

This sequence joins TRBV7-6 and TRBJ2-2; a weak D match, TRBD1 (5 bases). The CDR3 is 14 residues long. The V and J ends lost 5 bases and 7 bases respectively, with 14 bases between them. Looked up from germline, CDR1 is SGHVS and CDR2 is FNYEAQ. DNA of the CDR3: TGTGCCAGCAGCCTAGAAGGGGAAAGCGGGGAGCTGTTTTTT. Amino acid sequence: CASSLEGESGELFF.

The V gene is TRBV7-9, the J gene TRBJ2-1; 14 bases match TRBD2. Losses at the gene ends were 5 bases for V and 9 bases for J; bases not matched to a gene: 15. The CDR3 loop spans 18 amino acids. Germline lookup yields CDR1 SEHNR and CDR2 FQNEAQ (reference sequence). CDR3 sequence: CASSPGRLAGGPGIEQFF. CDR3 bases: TGTGCCAGCAGCCCAGGGAGACTAGCGGGGGGGCCGGGGATTGAGCAGTTCTTC.

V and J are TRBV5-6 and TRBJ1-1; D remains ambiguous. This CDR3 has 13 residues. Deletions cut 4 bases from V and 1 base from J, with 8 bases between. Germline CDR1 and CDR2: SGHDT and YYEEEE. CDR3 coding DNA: TGTGCCAGCAGCCTACCGGGGAACACTGAAGCTTTCTTT. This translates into CASSLPGNTEAFF.

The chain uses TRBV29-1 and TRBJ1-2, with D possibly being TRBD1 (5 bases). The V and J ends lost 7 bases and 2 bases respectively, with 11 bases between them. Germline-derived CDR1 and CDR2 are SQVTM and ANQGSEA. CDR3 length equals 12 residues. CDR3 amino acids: CSGGHENYGYTF. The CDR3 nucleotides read TGCAGCGGCGGACACGAGAACTATGGCTACACCTTC.

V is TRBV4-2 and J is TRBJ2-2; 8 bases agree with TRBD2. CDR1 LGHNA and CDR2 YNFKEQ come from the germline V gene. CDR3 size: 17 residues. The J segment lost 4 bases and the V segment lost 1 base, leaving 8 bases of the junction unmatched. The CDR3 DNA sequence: TGTGCCAGCAGCCAAGCGCCGGGGGGGCTTCTCACCGGGGAGCTGTTTTTT. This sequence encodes CASSQAPGGLLTGELFF.

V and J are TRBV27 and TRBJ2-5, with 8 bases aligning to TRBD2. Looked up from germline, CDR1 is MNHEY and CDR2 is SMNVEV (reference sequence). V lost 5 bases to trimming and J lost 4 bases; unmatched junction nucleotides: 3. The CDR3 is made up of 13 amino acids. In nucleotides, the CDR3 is TGTGCCAGCAGTCCCGCGGGGGGAGAGACCCAGTACTTC. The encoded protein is CASSPAGGETQYF.

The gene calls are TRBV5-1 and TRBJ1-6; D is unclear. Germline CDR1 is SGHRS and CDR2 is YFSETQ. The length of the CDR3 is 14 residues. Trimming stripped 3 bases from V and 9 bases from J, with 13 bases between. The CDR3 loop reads CASSSAVAPSPLHF. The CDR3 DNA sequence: TGCGCCAGCAGCTCCGCAGTAGCTCCTTCACCCCTCCACTTT.